These 16 T cell receptor beta chains came from one sample sequenced in a study of radiation and T cells in renal cell carcinoma. The time point is: blood 4 weeks post-SBRT, at nephrectomy. Treatment noted: 15 Gy SBRT to primary tumor, nephrectomy 4 weeks later. Some clones are missing from TCRdb's copy, which holds only in-frame ones; the method was immunoSEQ multiplex PCR. The data contain around 170,000 clones, less than 90% of them seen just once; the ten biggest clones take up about 11%. The sequencing used blood, collected from a patient whose treatment included radiotherapy and nephrectomy. The receptors come from a woman aged 45-60 years with renal cell carcinoma.

The rearrangement joins TRBV19 to TRBJ2-7, with 7 bases lining up with TRBD1. V lost 0 bases to trimming and J lost 9 bases; unmatched junction nucleotides: 8. The CDR3 spans 14 residues. Germline CDR1 and CDR2: LNHDA and SQIVND (reference sequence). The CDR3 bases are TGTGCCAGTAGTATAGATTCCGGGACAGTCCGGCAGTACTTC. Translating gives CASSIDSGTVRQYF.

CDR3 residues: CASSYSGTQYEQYF. CDR3 DNA: TGTGCCAGCAGTTACTCAGGGACACAATACGAGCAGTACTTC. This chain uses TRBV6-5 with TRBJ2-7; maybe TRBD1 (6 bases). This CDR3 has 14 residues. Germline assignment: CDR1 MNHEY and CDR2 SVGAGI. Between the trimmed V and J ends, which lost 0 bases and 4 bases, there was a span of 10 bases.

The V and J genes are TRBV6-5 and TRBJ1-4; D uncertain. Looked up from germline, CDR1 is MNHEY and CDR2 is SVGAGI. V was cut by 0 bases and J by 7 bases, with 12 bases left in between. This CDR3 has 15 residues. CDR3 sequence: CASSYSRSVGEKLFF. CDR3 nucleotides: TGTGCCAGCAGTTACTCGAGGTCCGTCGGTGAAAAACTGTTTTTT.

The chain uses TRBV4-2 and TRBJ1-2, with D possibly TRBD1 on 6 matching bases. The CDR3 covers 14 residues. Germline CDR1 reads LGHNA; CDR2 reads YNFKEQ. The V gene lost 4 bases and the J gene lost 7 bases, with 16 bases spanning the gap. The CDR3 DNA is TGTGCCAGCAGCCCCCGGAGAGGGGGGGTTGGCTACACCTTC. Protein: CASSPRRGGVGYTF.

Only one count was recorded for this clone. This chain connects TRBV29-1 to TRBJ2-3; 12 bases are shared with TRBD2. The junction had 5 bases not matched to a gene; V was cut back by 6 bases and J by 4 bases. Germline V gene data show CDR1 as SQVTM and CDR2 as ANQGSEA. CDR3 length: 14 amino acids. The CDR3 loop is CSVALAGGPDTQYF. For the CDR3, the DNA is TGCAGCGTCGCTCTAGCGGGGGGGCCAGATACGCAGTATTTT.

The chain has TRBV18 and TRBJ2-5; 8 positions match TRBD2. With V trimmed by 6 bases and J by 0 bases, 3 bases remained unmatched. Germline V CDR1 and CDR2: KGHSH, LQKENI. CDR3 size: 14 residues. CDR3: CASSLSGDQETQYF. CDR3 nucleotide sequence: TGTGCCAGCTCCCTTAGCGGGGACCAAGAGACCCAGTACTTC.

This clone has a handful of counts. The chain couples TRBV16 to TRBJ2-7; D is unresolved. The germline V gene encodes CDR1 KGHSY and CDR2 FQNENV. V was trimmed by 0 bases and J by 0 bases, leaving 9 bases between them. The CDR3 sequence is 15 residues long. The CDR3 bases are TGTGCCAGCAGCCAATCGGCTAGTAGCTCCTACGAGCAGTACTTC. It translates to CASSQSASSSYEQYF.

This sequence joins TRBV7-3 and TRBJ2-7; TRBD1 might be the D (5 bases). The V gene's germline CDR1 is SGHTA and CDR2 FQGTGA. V lost 5 bases and J lost 2, with 13 bases in between. The CDR3 spans 14 residues. The CDR3 DNA reads TGTGCCAGCAGCCAGGGCCAACTCACCTACGAGCAGTACTTC. Residues: CASSQGQLTYEQYF.

This chain links TRBV19 with TRBJ1-3; D might be TRBD1 (6 bases). Trimming stripped 9 bases from V and 7 bases from J, with 19 bases between. The CDR3 is made up of 14 amino acids. The germline gives CDR1 LNHDA, CDR2 SQIVND (reference sequence). The CDR3 is CASSPSGARNTIYF. Here the CDR3 DNA reads TGTGCCAGCTCCCCCTCGGGGGCGAGGAACACCATATATTTT.

This sequence joins TRBV4-1 and TRBJ1-6, with D uncertain. CDR1 is MGHRA and CDR2 is YSYEKL in the germline V gene. V lost 0 bases to trimming and J lost 7 bases, with 7 bases between them. The CDR3 contains 14 residues. The CDR3 nucleotides are TGCGCCAGCAGCCAAGATAGCTACAATTCACCCCTCCACTTT. It encodes CASSQDSYNSPLHF.

The V call is TRBV4-2, the J call TRBJ1-4, with unresolved D. Germline V gene lookup returns CDR1 LGHNA and CDR2 YNFKEQ. Trimming pared 0 bases from V and 8 bases from J, leaving 10 bases between. The CDR3 covers 14 residues. The CDR3, as DNA: TGTGCCAGCAGCCAAGATACGACGGACGAAAAACTGTTTTTT. It yields the protein CASSQDTTDEKLFF.

The genes are TRBV30 and TRBJ1-5; D is possibly TRBD1 (5 bases). The CDR3 is 15 residues long. Germline CDR1 and CDR2: GTSNPN and SVGIG (reference sequence). V was cut by 5 bases and J by 7 bases, with 21 bases left in between. CDR3 bases: TGTGCCTGGCAGCGTAAAGGGACCTTATTGCAGCCCCAGCATTTT. As protein: CAWQRKGTLLQPQHF. The variable domain in full, completed from reference TRBV30 and TRBJ1-5, reads SQTIHQWPATLVQPVGSPLSLECTVEGTSNPNLYWYRQAAGRGLQLLFYSVGIGQISSEVPQNLSASRPQDRQFILSSKKLLLSDSGFYLCAWQRKGTLLQPQHFGDGTRLSIL.

This clone was seen only a few times. The CDR3 nucleotides read TGTGCCAGCAGTGAGGACAGGGCCGGTGGCTACACCTTC. Its translation: CASSEDRAGGYTF. The rearrangement uses TRBV6-6 and TRBJ1-2; 8 positions agree with TRBD1. The V segment lost 5 bases and the J segment 7 bases; nucleotides outside the gene matches: 6. CDR1 MNHNY and CDR2 SVGAGI come from the germline V gene (reference sequence). The CDR3 length is 13 residues.

CDR3 coding DNA: TGTGCCAGCAGCTCATCCCCTACCTCAGAGGCAGATACGCAGTATTTT. Its protein is CASSSSPTSEADTQYF. The chain couples TRBV7-9 to TRBJ2-3; no reliable D call. Germline lookup yields CDR1 SEHNR and CDR2 FQNEAQ (reference sequence). V was clipped by 4 bases and J by 4 bases, with 18 bases between them. There are 16 residues in the CDR3.

A single count supports this clone. The chain carries TRBV7-2 and TRBJ2-3; 11 bases map to TRBD2. V shed 4 bases and J 1 base; nucleotides not matched to a gene: 10. The germline V gene has CDR1 SGHTA and CDR2 FQGNSA. The CDR3 consists of 18 residues. The CDR3 sequence is CASSYLAGGAVRTDTQYF. CDR3 coding DNA: TGTGCCAGCAGCTATCTAGCGGGGGGCGCCGTTCGCACAGATACGCAGTATTTT.

V is TRBV19 and J is TRBJ2-1; D not certain. The CDR3 sequence is 14 residues long. The V gene's germline CDR1 is LNHDA and CDR2 SQIVND (reference sequence). V was cut by 5 bases and J by 3 bases, with 11 bases left in between. The chain's CDR3 is CASSLDFDYNEQFF. CDR3 nucleotides: TGTGCCAGTAGTCTCGACTTCGACTACAATGAGCAGTTCTTC.